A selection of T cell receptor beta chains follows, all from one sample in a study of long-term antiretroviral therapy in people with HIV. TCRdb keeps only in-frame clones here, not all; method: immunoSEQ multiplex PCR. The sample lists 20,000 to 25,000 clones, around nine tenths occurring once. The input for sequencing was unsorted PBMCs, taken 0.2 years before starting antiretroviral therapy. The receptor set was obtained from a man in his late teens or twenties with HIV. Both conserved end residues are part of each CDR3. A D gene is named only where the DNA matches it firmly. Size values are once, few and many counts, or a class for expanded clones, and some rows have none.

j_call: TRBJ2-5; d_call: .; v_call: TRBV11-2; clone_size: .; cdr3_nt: TGTGCCAGCAGCTTAATGGGGGGAGAGACCCAGTACTTC; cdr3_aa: CASSLMGGETQYF
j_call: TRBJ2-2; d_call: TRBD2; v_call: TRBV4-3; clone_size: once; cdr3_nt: TGCGCCAGCAGCCAAGTCCAGACTAGCGGGCACTCCGGGGAGCTGTTTTTT; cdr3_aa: CASSQVQTSGHSGELFF
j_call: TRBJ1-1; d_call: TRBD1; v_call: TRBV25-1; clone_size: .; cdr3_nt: TGTGCCAGCAGTGAAGGGACAGAACTTATGAACACTGAAGCTTTCTTT; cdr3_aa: CASSEGTELMNTEAFF
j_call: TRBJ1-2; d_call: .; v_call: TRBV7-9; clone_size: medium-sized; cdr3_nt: TGTGCCAGCAGCTTCCGGGGCGACTATGGCTACACCTTC; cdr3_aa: CASSFRGDYGYTF
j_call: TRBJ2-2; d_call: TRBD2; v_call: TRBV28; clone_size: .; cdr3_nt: TGTGCCAGCAGGGCAGCGGGGGTGACCGGGGAGCTGTTTTTT; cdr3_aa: CASRAAGVTGELFF
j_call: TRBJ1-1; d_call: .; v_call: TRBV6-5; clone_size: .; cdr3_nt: TGTGCCAGCAGCCAGGGACTGTTGAACACTGAAGCTTTCTTT; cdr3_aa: CASSQGLLNTEAFF
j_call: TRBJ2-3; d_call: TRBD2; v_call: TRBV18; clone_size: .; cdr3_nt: TGTGCCAGCTCCAGGGAGCGGGGGGTCACAGATACGCAGTATTTT; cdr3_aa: CASSRERGVTDTQYF
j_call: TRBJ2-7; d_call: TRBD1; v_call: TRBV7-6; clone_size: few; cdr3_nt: TGTGCCAGCAGCCAGACAGGGTGGCTTGAGCAGTACTTC; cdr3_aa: CASSQTGWLEQYF
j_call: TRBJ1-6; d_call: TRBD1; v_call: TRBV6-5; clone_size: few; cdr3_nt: TGTGCCAGCAGTTACTCGGGACAGGGTGGGTCACCCCTCCACTTT; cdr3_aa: CASSYSGQGGSPLHF
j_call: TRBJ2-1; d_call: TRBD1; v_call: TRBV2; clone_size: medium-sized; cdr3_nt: TGTGCTGCCAGCAGGGGGCCCTCCTACAATGAGCAGTTCTTC; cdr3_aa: CAASRGPSYNEQFF
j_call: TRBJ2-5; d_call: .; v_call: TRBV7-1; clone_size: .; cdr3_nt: TGTGCCAGCAGCCTCGCTTGGGGGCGGCAAGAGACCCAGTACTTC; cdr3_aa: CASSLAWGRQETQYF
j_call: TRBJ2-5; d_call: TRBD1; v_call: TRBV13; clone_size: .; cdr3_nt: TGTGCCAGCAGCCCAAACAGGGGGCTTCTACAAGAGACCCAGTACTTC; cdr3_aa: CASSPNRGLLQETQYF
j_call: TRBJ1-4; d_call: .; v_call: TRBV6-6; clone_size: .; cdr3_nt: TGTGCCAGCAGTTACTCGACTGTCGGGGAAAAACTGTTTTTT; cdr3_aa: CASSYSTVGEKLFF
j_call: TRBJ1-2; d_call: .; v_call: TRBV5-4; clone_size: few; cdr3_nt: TGTGCCAGCAGCCCTGGCGGCTATGGCTACACCTTC; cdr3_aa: CASSPGGYGYTF
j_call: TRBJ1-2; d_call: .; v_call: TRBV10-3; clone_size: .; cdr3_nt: TGTGCCATCAGTGGTCCAGATTTGACGGCTAACTATGGCTACACCTTC; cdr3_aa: CAISGPDLTANYGYTF
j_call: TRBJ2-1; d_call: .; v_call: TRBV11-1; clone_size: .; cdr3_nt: TGTGCCAGCAGCCCGAACGGCATGAATGAGCAGTTCTTC; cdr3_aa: CASSPNGMNEQFF
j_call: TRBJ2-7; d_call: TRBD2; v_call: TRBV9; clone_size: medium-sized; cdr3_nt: TGTGCCAGCAGCCCTGGACTAGCGGACGGGGAGCAGTACTTC; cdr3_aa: CASSPGLADGEQYF
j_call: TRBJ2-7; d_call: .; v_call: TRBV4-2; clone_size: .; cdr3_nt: TGTGCCAGCAGCCAACCGAGCCAGGGCCCCATCTACGAGCAGTACTTC; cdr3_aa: CASSQPSQGPIYEQYF
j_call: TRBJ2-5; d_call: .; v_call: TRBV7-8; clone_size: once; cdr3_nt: TGTGCCAGCAGCCCGACGAATTACCCACGGGGCCAAGAGACCCAGTACTTC; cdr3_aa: CASSPTNYPRGQETQYF
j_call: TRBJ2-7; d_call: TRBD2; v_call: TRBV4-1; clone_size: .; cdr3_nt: TGCGCCAGCAGCCACCAGACTAGCGGGAGCTACGAGCAGTACTTC; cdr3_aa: CASSHQTSGSYEQYF
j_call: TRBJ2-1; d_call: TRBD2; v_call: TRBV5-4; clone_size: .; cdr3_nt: TGTGCCAGCAGCCCCGGCGGGGCTAGCGGAAATGAGCAGTTCTTC; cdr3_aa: CASSPGGASGNEQFF
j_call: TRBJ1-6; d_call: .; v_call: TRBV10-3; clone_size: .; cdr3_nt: TGTGCCATCAGGGGAGGGGACGGAAATTTTTCACCCCTCCACTTT; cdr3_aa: CAIRGGDGNFSPLHF
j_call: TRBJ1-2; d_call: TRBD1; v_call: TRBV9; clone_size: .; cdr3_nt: TGTGCCAGCAGCCCCCGGGACAGGTTTGGGGCTTACTATGGCTACACCTTC; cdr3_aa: CASSPRDRFGAYYGYTF
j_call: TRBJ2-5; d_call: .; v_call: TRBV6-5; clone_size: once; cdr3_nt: TGTGCCAGCCGACGTGGGGTTGCGGTGTCGGAGACCCAGTACTTC; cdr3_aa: CASRRGVAVSETQYF
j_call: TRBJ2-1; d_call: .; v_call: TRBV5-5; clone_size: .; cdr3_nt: TGTGCCAGCAGCCTCGGGGCTAACAATGAGCAGTTCTTC; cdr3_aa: CASSLGANNEQFF
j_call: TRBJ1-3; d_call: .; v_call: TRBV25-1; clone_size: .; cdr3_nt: TGTGCCAGCAGTGACCTGGGGGTCTCTGGAAACACCATATATTTT; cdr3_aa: CASSDLGVSGNTIYF
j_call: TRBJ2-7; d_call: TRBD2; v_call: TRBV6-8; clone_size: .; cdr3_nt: TGTGCCAGCAGACCTGGGAGGGTCCCTAATAGAACTTCCTACGAGCAGTACTTC; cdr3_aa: CASRPGRVPNRTSYEQYF